The clone carrying this T cell receptor (beta chain) was counted only a few times. Its antigen is undetermined. TCRbeta library construction was performed incorporating unique molecular identifiers. TCRdb reprocessed the PCR reads with MiXCR, giving one entry per CDR3 protein. Among hundreds of thousands of distinct CDR3 sequences listed, approximately 13% were seen once. The data originate from a study of T-cell reconstitution after alpha-beta-depleted transplantation in children. Whole-study results and caveats: Expanded graft clones, several hundred of them, were reportedly the source of alpha-beta T cells about two months after transplant. Most T-cell counts and diversity one year after the transplant came from T cells that were newly produced. Surviving recipient cells, namely T cells and thymic progenitors, were the source of high day-60 TCRbeta diversity in some patients.

The CDR3 runs to 13 residues. Germline-derived CDR1 and CDR2 are SGHRS and YFSETQ. The V and J ends lost 3 bases and 5 bases respectively, with 9 bases between them. The TCR sequence derives from a male patient under 18 who had a stem cell transplant for acute myeloid leukemia, so the T cells may come from the graft donor. This specimen consisted of PBMCs, mostly from graft donor cells, obtained 360 days after TCRalphabeta/CD19-depleted stem cell transplant. The genes are TRBV5-1 and TRBJ2-1; D call uncertain. The DNA of the CDR3 is TGCGCCAGCAGCTCTACGATCAACAATGAGCAGTTCTTC. It yields the protein CASSSTINNEQFF.